The 17 T cell receptor beta chains below were found in one sample sequenced in a study of T-cell reconstitution after alpha-beta-depleted transplantation in children. Molecular barcoding with unique molecular identifiers was used for the TCRbeta library. TCRdb processed the PCR reads anew with MiXCR; each CDR3 protein has one entry. Found here are around 300,000 distinct CDR3 sequences, 23% of them singletons; the top ten hold about a tenth. The specimen comprised PBMCs, mostly from graft donor cells, sampled 180 days after TCRalphabeta/CD19-depleted stem cell transplant. Source of these receptors: a male patient younger than 18 who had a stem cell transplant for acute lymphoblastic leukemia, so the T cells may come from the graft donor.

This clonotype turned up a few times. V and J are TRBV12-3 or TRBV12-4 and TRBJ2-1; 7 bases line up with TRBD1. J gave up 0 bases and V 5 bases, and 7 bases lay outside the gene matches. This CDR3 comprises 16 residues. The CDR3 DNA is TGTGCCAGCAGTCCCGGACAGGTCAGCTCCTACAATGAGCAGTTCTTC. This gives the protein CASSPGQVSSYNEQFF.

The rearrangement uses TRBV11-2 and TRBJ2-4; D call uncertain. Germline CDR1 is SGHAT and CDR2 is FQNNGV. The CDR3 extends over 16 amino acids. V gave up 2 bases and J gave up 6 bases, with 17 bases separating them. Written as DNA, the CDR3 is TGTGCCAGCAGCTTAAGGACCCTCGCAATCGGAAACATTCAGTACTTC. Translating it yields CASSLRTLAIGNIQYF. Combining the CDR3 with reference TRBV11-2 and TRBJ2-4 gives the whole variable domain EAGVAQSPRYKIIEKRQSVAFWCNPISGHATLYWYQQILGQGPKLLIQFQNNGVVDDSQLPKDRFSAERLKGVDSTLKIQPAKLEDSAVYLCASSLRTLAIGNIQYFGAGTRLSVL.

This rearrangement joins TRBV20-1 to TRBJ2-7; maybe TRBD1 (6 bases). V was shortened by 4 bases and J by 5 bases, with 18 bases between the two germline ends. The CDR3 is 14 amino acids. Germline V gene lookup returns CDR1 DFQATT and CDR2 SNEGSKA (reference sequence). The CDR3 loop is CSATKKQGLHEQYF. CDR3 DNA sequence: TGCAGTGCTACGAAAAAACAGGGATTGCACGAGCAGTACTTC.

The J gene is TRBJ2-1, the V gene TRBV14; 8 bases are shared with TRBD2. The CDR3 contains 11 residues. Germline lookup yields CDR1 SGHDN and CDR2 FVKESK. V shed 5 bases, J shed 13 bases, and the junction held 4 bases outside the gene matches. The chain's CDR3 is CASSVSGSQFF. CDR3 DNA: TGTGCCAGCAGCGTAAGCGGGAGTCAGTTCTTC.

This rearrangement joins TRBV5-6 to TRBJ2-7; TRBD2 matches 11 bases. The ends lost 4 bases at V and 3 bases at J; junction bases unmatched: 9. The CDR3 is 16 residues long. Per the germline V gene, CDR1 is SGHDT and CDR2 is YYEEEE. The CDR3 is CASSVTSGIVLYEQYF. The CDR3 coding sequence is TGTGCCAGCAGCGTGACTAGCGGGATTGTTCTCTACGAGCAGTACTTC.

Only a few counts were recorded for this clonotype. The genes are TRBV27 and TRBJ1-1, with 7 bases identical to TRBD1. V lost 2 bases, J lost 1 base, and 10 bases stayed unmatched. Germline V lookup: CDR1 MNHEY, CDR2 SMNVEV (reference sequence). The CDR3 length is 17 residues. The CDR3, as DNA: TGTGCCAGCAGTTTAAGCCGGGACAGAAGACCGAACACTGAAGCTTTCTTT. Amino acids: CASSLSRDRRPNTEAFF.

V usage is TRBV20-1 and J usage is TRBJ2-7, with 9 bases matching TRBD2. V shed 3 bases, J shed 1 base, and the junction held 4 bases outside the gene matches. Germline lookup yields CDR1 DFQATT and CDR2 SNEGSKA (reference sequence). CDR3 length: 14 residues. This CDR3 is CSAREREVSYEQYF. The CDR3 DNA reads TGCAGTGCTAGGGAGCGGGAGGTATCCTACGAGCAGTACTTC.

The chain recombines TRBV2 with TRBJ2-2; tentative D call: TRBD2 (6 bases). Germline V gene data show CDR1 as SNHLY and CDR2 as FYNNEI. V lost 1 base to trimming and J lost 5 bases, with 11 bases between them. The CDR3 totals 15 residues. CDR3 in amino acids: CASSEELAGTGELFF. The CDR3 DNA sequence: TGTGCCAGCAGTGAAGAACTAGCTGGGACCGGGGAGCTGTTTTTT.

The rearrangement joins TRBV29-1 to TRBJ2-1, with 9 bases identical to TRBD2. V gave up 1 base and J gave up 3 bases; unmatched junction bases: 4. The germline V gene encodes CDR1 SQVTM and CDR2 ANQGSEA. The CDR3 consists of 15 residues. This CDR3 reads CSVEGRSGSYNEQFF. DNA of the CDR3: TGCAGCGTTGAAGGTCGTAGCGGGAGCTACAATGAGCAGTTCTTC.

The genes are TRBV9 and TRBJ2-5; D remains ambiguous. The CDR3 runs to 13 residues. Germline V gene data show CDR1 as SGDLS and CDR2 as YYNGEE. V shed 6 bases and J shed 1 base, with 10 bases lying between them. The CDR3 protein is CASNGSPQETQYF. In DNA form, the CDR3 reads TGTGCCAGCAATGGCTCACCCCAAGAGACCCAGTACTTC.

This clonotype was found a few times. The V call is TRBV6-2 or TRBV6-3, the J call TRBJ2-2; D possibly matches TRBD1 or TRBD2 (7 bases each). Germline-derived CDR1 and CDR2 are MNHEY and SVGEGT. The CDR3 spans 16 residues. With 4 bases removed from V and 6 bases from J, the gap between germline ends came to 18 bases. The CDR3: CASSFREAGGAGELFF. The CDR3 coding sequence is TGTGCCAGCAGTTTCCGTGAGGCAGGGGGGGCCGGGGAGCTGTTTTTT.

On this clonotype: The junction and the germline gene differ at one end; a read error may be behind it. This rearrangement joins TRBV4-1 to TRBJ2-5; 13 bases fit TRBD2. This CDR3 region has 16 residues. Per the germline V gene, CDR1 is MGHRA and CDR2 is YSYEKL. CDR3 protein: CASSQRTSGRQETQHF. The CDR3 coding sequence is TGCGCCAGCAGCCAACGGACTAGCGGGAGACAAGAGACCCAGCACTTC.

The chain combines TRBV7-3 with TRBJ2-3; TRBD2 matches 14 bases. Germline lookup yields CDR1 SGHTA and CDR2 FQGTGA. The CDR3 is 17 amino acids. With 5 bases clipped from V and 3 bases from J, the junction kept 7 bases outside the gene matches. For the CDR3, the DNA is TGTGCCAGCAGCAAAGCTAGGACTAGCGGGAGGACAGATACGCAGTATTTT. Encoded protein: CASSKARTSGRTDTQYF.

V gene TRBV12-3 or TRBV12-4 combines with J gene TRBJ1-3, with D possibly being TRBD1 (5 bases). The CDR3 has 15 residues. V was shortened by 7 bases and J by 7 bases, with 20 bases between the two germline ends. CDR3: CASTSQVSMGNTIYF. CDR3 bases: TGTGCCAGCACCTCACAGGTTTCGATGGGGAACACCATATATTTT.

This clonotype was seen only a few times. V is TRBV13 and J is TRBJ2-7; perhaps TRBD1 as D (6 bases). V was cut by 0 bases and J by 4 bases, with 13 bases left in between. The germline CDR1 and CDR2 sequences are PRHDT and FYEKMQ (reference sequence). This CDR3 comprises 15 residues. In DNA form, the CDR3 reads TGTGCCAGCAGCTTAGGCCACAGGGACGGTTACGAGCAGTACTTC. This sequence encodes CASSLGHRDGYEQYF.

The CDR3 nucleotides are TGTGCCAGCAGCTCCTACTTGAGCTCCTACAATGAGCAGTTCTTC. Amino acid sequence: CASSSYLSSYNEQFF. This chain links TRBV7-9 with TRBJ2-1; D unclear. Trimming stripped 4 bases from V and 0 bases from J, with 10 bases between. The CDR3 length is 15 residues. Germline CDR1 reads SEHNR; CDR2 reads FQNEAQ (reference sequence).

The chain uses TRBV11-1 and TRBJ1-6; TRBD1 matches 11 bases. Looked up from germline, CDR1 is SGHAT and CDR2 is FQDESV (reference sequence). This CDR3 contains 17 residues. Trimming at V came to 5 bases and at J to 4 bases, leaving 7 bases not matched to a gene. CDR3 protein: CASSRRTGGAYNSPLHF. Written as DNA, the CDR3 is TGTGCCAGCAGCCGTAGGACAGGGGGCGCGTATAATTCACCCCTCCACTTT.